This T cell receptor (beta chain) was identified during a study of T cells in Graves' hyperthyroidism and ophthalmopathy. Per the germline V gene, CDR1 is DFQATT and CDR2 is SNEGSKA (reference sequence). The CDR3 runs 13 residues. The V and J ends lost 2 bases and 4 bases respectively, with 11 bases between them. Amplification of TCR beta CDR3 regions used RNA as the template. Researchers ran a first-round RT-PCR on the TCR CDR3 using the HTBI primer set. TCRdb redid the calling of the multiplex PCR reads with MiXCR, one entry per CDR3 protein. The repertoire holds a few hundred thousand distinct CDR3 sequences, with more than 15% as singletons.

The source is a woman younger than 30 with Graves' hyperthyroidism. V is TRBV20-1 and J is TRBJ1-1; tentatively, D is TRBD1 (5 bases). Sequencing input: blood. CDR3 residues: CSARRGEGTEAFF. The CDR3 DNA sequence: TGCAGTGCTAGACGAGGGGAGGGCACTGAAGCTTTCTTT.